This TCR beta chain was sequenced during a study of T cells expressing NK-cell markers. Study-wide background: It was from sorted CD3+CD56+NKG2C+, CD3+CD56+NKG2C- and CD3+CD56-NKG2C+ T cells that TCR beta repertoires came.

Study-wide points: About 1.0-7.5% of CD8+ T cells in about 6 donors belonged to dominant NKG2C+ clonotypes. These clonotypes also led the CD3+CD56-NKG2C+ fraction in a few donors.

In regard to this clonotype: Its antigen remains unidentified.

Following a re-call of the 5' RACE reads, TCRdb has one entry per CDR3 protein and lacks DNA. The table for this sample gives some 460,000 distinct CDR3 sequences. CDR1 MGHRA and CDR2 YSYEKL come from the germline V gene. This CDR3 region has 16 residues. J is TRBJ2-1 and V is TRBV4-1; the TCRdb D gene call, TRBD2, has no DNA to confirm it. The source material was blood T cells: a sorted CD56 or NKG2C T cell subset, CD4+ or CD8+ T cells, or bulk PBMC T cells (not recorded which). The sequence came from a woman between 50 and 59 years old in good health. The CDR3 protein is CASSQEGLSSYNEQFF.